A selection of T cell receptor beta chains follows, all from one sample in a study of T and B cells in COVID-19 patients. TCRdb fed the multiplex PCR reads into MiXCR, producing one record per CDR3 protein. In the table there are about 1,600 distinct CDR3 sequences, about 29% of which are singletons. Sequenced material: blood. The receptors stem from a human donor with active COVID-19. Each CDR3 is given with its conserved first and last residue. The order of the fields is V gene, J gene, CDR3 length, D gene, clone size, CDR3 DNA, CDR3 protein. D genes are given only for firm matches. Clone size is given for some rows only: seen once, a few or many times, or a class if the clone is expanded.

>TRBV12-3/TRBV12-4|TRBJ1-1|13|NA|NA
TGTGCCAGCAGTTTCTCGTTAGGCACTGAAGCTTTCTTT
CASSFSLGTEAFF
>TRBV4-1|TRBJ2-7|16|TRBD2|few
TGCGCCAGCAGCCAAGATCCGGGAGGATCGGCCTACGAGCAGTACTTC
CASSQDPGGSAYEQYF
>TRBV6-5|TRBJ2-5|15|TRBD1|medium-sized
TGTGCCAGCAGGGACCTGGGACAGGGAAAAGAGACCCAGTACTTC
CASRDLGQGKETQYF
>TRBV6-6|TRBJ2-6|16|NA|medium-sized
TGTGCCAGCAGGCGCCGACTGTCCTCTGGGGCCAACGTCCTGACTTTC
CASRRRLSSGANVLTF
>TRBV6-5|TRBJ2-1|14|NA|once
TGCGCCAGCACTCCTCTCGGGGGGCCTGGGGAGCAGTTCTTC
CASTPLGGPGEQFF
>TRBV19|TRBJ2-7|15|TRBD2|medium-sized
TGTGCCAGTAGTGGCGGGACTAGCGGGTCCCACGAGCAGTACTTC
CASSGGTSGSHEQYF
>TRBV10-2|TRBJ2-1|16|TRBD2|few
TGCGCCAGCAGAGGACTAGGCGGAGGACCTTACAATGAGCAGTTCTTC
CASRGLGGGPYNEQFF
>TRBV19|TRBJ2-5|12|NA|medium-sized
TGTGCCTCGGGACGGCCCCAAGAGACCCAGTACTTC
CASGRPQETQYF
>TRBV20-1|TRBJ2-7|11|NA|few
TGCAGTGCTAGAAAGGGTTTCGAGCAGTACTTC
CSARKGFEQYF
>TRBV12-3/TRBV12-4|TRBJ2-5|15|NA|few
TGTGCCAGCAAGGGGCAGGCCCCATCCCGGGAGACCCAGTACTTC
CASKGQAPSRETQYF
>TRBV29-1|TRBJ2-1|14|NA|large
TGCAGCATCAACTCCGGGACTCTCTACAATGAGCAGTTCTTC
CSINSGTLYNEQFF
>TRBV19|TRBJ2-2|14|TRBD1|few
TGTGCCAGTAGTACCGGGACAGTAGGGCGGGAGCTGTTTTTT
CASSTGTVGRELFF
>TRBV6-6|TRBJ1-1|16|TRBD1|few
TGTGCCAGCAGTTCCCCGGGACAGGGGGTTAGCGCTGAAGCTTTCTTT
CASSSPGQGVSAEAFF
>TRBV6-5|TRBJ2-7|14|NA|few
TGTGCCAGCAGTGAATGGGGGCGCGCCTACGAGCAGTACTTC
CASSEWGRAYEQYF
>TRBV15|TRBJ2-1|15|NA|medium-sized
TGTGCCACCAGCAGAGATCAAGTTAGGTCCAATGAGCAGTTCTTC
CATSRDQVRSNEQFF
>TRBV19|TRBJ1-5|14|NA|NA
TGTGCCAGTAGTCTCCGGGATAGCAATCAGCCCCAGCATTTT
CASSLRDSNQPQHF
>TRBV19|TRBJ1-5|13|NA|few
TGTGCCAGTAGTAAGGATAGCAATCAGCCCCAGCATTTT
CASSKDSNQPQHF
>TRBV18|TRBJ1-6|19|TRBD1|few
TGTGCCAGCTCACCCGGCAAAAGGACAGGGGGCCTTAATAATTCACCCCTCCACTTT
CASSPGKRTGGLNNSPLHF
>TRBV30|TRBJ1-5|15|TRBD1|few
TGTGCCTGGAGTGAGGGGACAGGGTTTTTTCAGCCCCAGCATTTT
CAWSEGTGFFQPQHF
>TRBV12-3/TRBV12-4|TRBJ1-5|14|NA|NA
TGTGCCAGCAGCTCCAGGGGAGGCAATCAGCCCCAGCATTTT
CASSSRGGNQPQHF
>TRBV7-2|TRBJ1-1|14|NA|NA
TGTGCCAGCAGCTTAGACCCCCTTGGGACTGAAGCTTTCTTT
CASSLDPLGTEAFF
>TRBV6-5|TRBJ2-3|19|TRBD2|few
TGTGCCAGCAGTTACTCGAATATCTTACTAGCGGGAGAGACAGATACGCAGTATTTT
CASSYSNILLAGETDTQYF
>TRBV6-5|TRBJ2-1|20|TRBD2|medium-sized
TGTGCCAGCAGTGCCTCAGGCCTGCGGGGGAGACGGGGCTCCTACAATGAGCAGTTCTTC
CASSASGLRGRRGSYNEQFF
>TRBV18|TRBJ2-1|17|TRBD2|NA
TGTGCCAGCTCACCACCGGAACTAGCGGGAGGGTACAGTGAGCAGTTCTTC
CASSPPELAGGYSEQFF
>TRBV7-9|TRBJ2-1|14|NA|NA
TGTGCCAGCAGCTTAGGTGTATCCTACAATGAGCAGTTCTTC
CASSLGVSYNEQFF
>TRBV27|TRBJ2-2|16|NA|NA
TGTGCCAGCAGTTTATGGGGGGGGCCGAACACCGGGGAGCTGTTTTTT
CASSLWGGPNTGELFF
>TRBV29-1|TRBJ2-3|13|NA|medium-sized
TGCAGCGTTCCAGGGAAGGTTGCAGATACGCAGTATTTT
CSVPGKVADTQYF
>TRBV6-5|TRBJ1-1|13|NA|few
TGTGCCAGCAGTTACCCGGGGGGCACTGAAGCTTTCTTT
CASSYPGGTEAFF
>TRBV12-3/TRBV12-4|TRBJ2-2|15|NA|medium-sized
TGTGCCAGCAGTCGGACAGTCCGAGTTGGAGGGGAGCTGTTTTTT
CASSRTVRVGGELFF
>TRBV24-1|TRBJ2-2|15|NA|NA
TGTGCCACCAGTGGCGGGTCGGGGAACACCGGGGAGCTGTTTTTT
CATSGGSGNTGELFF
>TRBV9|TRBJ1-4|15|TRBD1|NA
TGTGCCAGCAGCGGTGGACAGGGAGCAGGTGAAAAACTGTTTTTT
CASSGGQGAGEKLFF
>TRBV27|TRBJ2-1|16|TRBD2|medium-sized
TGTGCCAGCAGTTTAGGCGCTAGCGGGAGCGGCAATGAGCAGTTCTTC
CASSLGASGSGNEQFF